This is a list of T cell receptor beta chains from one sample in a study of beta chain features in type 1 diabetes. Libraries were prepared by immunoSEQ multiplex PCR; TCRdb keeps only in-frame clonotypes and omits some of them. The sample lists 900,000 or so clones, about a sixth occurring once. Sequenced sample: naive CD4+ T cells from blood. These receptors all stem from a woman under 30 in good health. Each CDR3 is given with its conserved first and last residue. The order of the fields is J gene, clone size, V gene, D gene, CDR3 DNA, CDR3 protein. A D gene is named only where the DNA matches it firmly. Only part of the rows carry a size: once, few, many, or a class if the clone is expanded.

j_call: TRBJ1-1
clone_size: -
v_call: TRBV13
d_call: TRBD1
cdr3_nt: TGTGCCACCAGCGCCACATCAGGGGGCACTGAAGCTTTCTTT
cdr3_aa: CATSATSGGTEAFF

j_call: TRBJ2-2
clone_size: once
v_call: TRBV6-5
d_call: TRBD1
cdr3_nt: TGTGCCAGCAGTTACAGGGACAGAAACACCGGGGAGCTGTTTTTT
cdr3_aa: CASSYRDRNTGELFF

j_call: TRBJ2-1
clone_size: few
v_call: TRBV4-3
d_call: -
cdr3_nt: TGCGCCAGCAGCCAGGCTCGCGGGGAGCAGTTCTTC
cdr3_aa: CASSQARGEQFF

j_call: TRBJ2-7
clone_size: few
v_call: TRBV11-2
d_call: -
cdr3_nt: TGTGCCAGCAGCTACAGTCGCCAGCAGTACTTC
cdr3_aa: CASSYSRQQYF

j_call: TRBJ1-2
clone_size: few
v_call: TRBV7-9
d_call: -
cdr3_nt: TGTGCCAGCAGCTTAGAGAGGTTACGGTCGAGCTATGGCTACACCTTC
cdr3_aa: CASSLERLRSSYGYTF

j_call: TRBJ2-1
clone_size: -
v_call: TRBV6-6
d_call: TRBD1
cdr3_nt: TGTGCCAGCAGTAACAGGGGATCGAGTGAGCAGTTCTTC
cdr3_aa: CASSNRGSSEQFF

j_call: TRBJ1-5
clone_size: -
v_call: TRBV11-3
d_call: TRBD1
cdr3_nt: TGTGCCAGCAGTGAAGGACAGGGGGCACATCAGCCCCAGCATTTT
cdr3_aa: CASSEGQGAHQPQHF

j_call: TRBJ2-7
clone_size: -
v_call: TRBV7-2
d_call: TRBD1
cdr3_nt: TGTGCCAGCAGCTCCGGGACAGGGGCCTACGAGCAGTACTTC
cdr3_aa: CASSSGTGAYEQYF

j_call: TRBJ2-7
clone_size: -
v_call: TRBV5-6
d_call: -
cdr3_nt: TGTGCCAGCAGCTTGGGGATAACCTACGAGCAGTACTTC
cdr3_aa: CASSLGITYEQYF

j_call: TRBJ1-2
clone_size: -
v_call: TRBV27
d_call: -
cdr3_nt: TGTGCCAGCAGTTTTGAGGGGAACTATGGCTACACCTTC
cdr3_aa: CASSFEGNYGYTF

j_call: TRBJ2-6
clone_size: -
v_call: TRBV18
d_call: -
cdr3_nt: TGTGCCAGCTCAGCGGGACAGACCGCCTCTGGGGCCAACGTCCTGACTTTC
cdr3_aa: CASSAGQTASGANVLTF

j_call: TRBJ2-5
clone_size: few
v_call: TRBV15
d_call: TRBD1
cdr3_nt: TGTGCCACCAGCAGGGACAGGGGGAAAGAGACCCAGTACTTC
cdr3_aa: CATSRDRGKETQYF

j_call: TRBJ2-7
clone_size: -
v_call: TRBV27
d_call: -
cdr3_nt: TGTGCCAGCAGGGCGGGCTACGAGCAGTACTTC
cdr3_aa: CASRAGYEQYF

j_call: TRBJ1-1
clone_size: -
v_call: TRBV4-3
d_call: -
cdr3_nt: TGCGCCAGCAGCCAAGATCATCGTGGGCAAACTGAAGCTTTCTTT
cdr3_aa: CASSQDHRGQTEAFF

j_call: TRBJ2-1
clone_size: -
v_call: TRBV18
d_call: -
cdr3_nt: TGTGCCAGCTCACCACCAAGACTTCGCAATGAGCAGTTCTTC
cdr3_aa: CASSPPRLRNEQFF

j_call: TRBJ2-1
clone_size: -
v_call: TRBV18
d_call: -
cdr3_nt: TGTGCCAGCTCACCACAGGGGTCAAAACACAATGAGCAGTTCTTC
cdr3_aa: CASSPQGSKHNEQFF

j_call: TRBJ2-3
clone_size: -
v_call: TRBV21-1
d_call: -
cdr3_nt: TGTGCCAGCAGCAAAGCGGGTGCGTGGCAGGGGGCCGCAGATACGCAGTATTTT
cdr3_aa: CASSKAGAWQGAADTQYF

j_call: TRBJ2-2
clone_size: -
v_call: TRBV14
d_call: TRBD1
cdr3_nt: TGTGCCAGCCAACAACGGAAAGGGACAGGAATCACCGGGGAGCTGTTTTTT
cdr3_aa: CASQQRKGTGITGELFF

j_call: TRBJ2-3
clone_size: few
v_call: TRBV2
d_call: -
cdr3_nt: TGTGCCAGCAGCTGGAAGTTTGTTTCAGATACGCAGTATTTT
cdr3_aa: CASSWKFVSDTQYF

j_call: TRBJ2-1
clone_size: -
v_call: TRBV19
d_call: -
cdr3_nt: TGTGCCAGTAGTACGGTCATACACGAGCAGTTCTTC
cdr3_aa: CASSTVIHEQFF

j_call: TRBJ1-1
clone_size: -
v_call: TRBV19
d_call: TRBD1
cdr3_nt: TGTGCCAGTAGTATCTTCTGGGACAGTCGAGAAGCTTTCTTT
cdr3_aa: CASSIFWDSREAFF

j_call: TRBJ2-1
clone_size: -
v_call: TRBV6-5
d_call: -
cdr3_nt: TGTGCCAGCAGTCGCGTGGGCAATGAGCAGTTCTTC
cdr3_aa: CASSRVGNEQFF

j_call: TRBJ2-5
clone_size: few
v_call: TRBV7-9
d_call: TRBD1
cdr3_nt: TGTGCCAGCAGCATTACAGGGGCCCTTAGGACCCAGTACTTC
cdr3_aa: CASSITGALRTQYF

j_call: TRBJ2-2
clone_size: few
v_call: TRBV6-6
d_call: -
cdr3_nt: TGTGCCAGCAGTTACTCTCGACACTGGAACACCGGGGAGCTGTTTTTT
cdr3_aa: CASSYSRHWNTGELFF

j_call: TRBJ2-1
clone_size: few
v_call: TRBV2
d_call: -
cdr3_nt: TGTGCCAGCAGCACGGCCCGTTGGGACAATGAGCAGTTCTTC
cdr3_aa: CASSTARWDNEQFF

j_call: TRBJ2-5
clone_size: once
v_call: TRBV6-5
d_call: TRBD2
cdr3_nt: TGTGCCAGCAGTTACTCTACCCGGACTAGCGGTGAGACCCAGTACTTC
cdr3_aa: CASSYSTRTSGETQYF

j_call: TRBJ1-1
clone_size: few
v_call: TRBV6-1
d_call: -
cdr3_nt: TGTGCCAGCAGTCCAAGAGCACATTACACTGAAGCTTTCTTT
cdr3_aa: CASSPRAHYTEAFF

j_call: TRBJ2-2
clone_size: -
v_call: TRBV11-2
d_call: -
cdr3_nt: TGTGCCAGCAGCCCCGGGCAGGGGCGTAAGGGGGTCACCGGGGAGCTGTTTTTT
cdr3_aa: CASSPGQGRKGVTGELFF

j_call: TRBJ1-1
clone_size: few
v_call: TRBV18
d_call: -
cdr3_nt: TGTGCCAGCTCACCAATCCAGGGCATGAACACTGAAGCTTTCTTT
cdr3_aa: CASSPIQGMNTEAFF

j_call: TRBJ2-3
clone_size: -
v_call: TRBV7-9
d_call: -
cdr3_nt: TGTGCCAGCAGCTTATCGGCTAGCACAGATACGCAGTATTTT
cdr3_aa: CASSLSASTDTQYF

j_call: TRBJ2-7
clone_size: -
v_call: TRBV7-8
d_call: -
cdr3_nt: TGTGCCAGCAGCTCGGGACCCCCCAGCTACGAGCAGTACTTC
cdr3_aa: CASSSGPPSYEQYF

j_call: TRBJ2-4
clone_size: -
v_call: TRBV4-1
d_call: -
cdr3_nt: TGCGCCAGCAGAGGGTTAGCCAAAAACATTCAGTACTTC
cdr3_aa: CASRGLAKNIQYF

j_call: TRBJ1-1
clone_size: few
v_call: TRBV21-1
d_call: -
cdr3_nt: TGTGCCAGCAGCACGACGAGGACAGGGGAGGCAACTGAAGCTTTCTTT
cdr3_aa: CASSTTRTGEATEAFF

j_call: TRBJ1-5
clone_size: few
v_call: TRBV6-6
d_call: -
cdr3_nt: TGTGCCAGCAGAACAAAAGCAGGGTCGTACCAGCCCCAGCATTTT
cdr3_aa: CASRTKAGSYQPQHF

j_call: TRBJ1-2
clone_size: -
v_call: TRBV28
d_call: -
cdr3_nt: TGTGCCAGCAGTTCCACAGTACTCTATGGCTACACCTTC
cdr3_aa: CASSSTVLYGYTF

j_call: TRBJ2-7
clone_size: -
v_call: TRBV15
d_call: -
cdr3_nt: TGTGCCACCAGCAGAGATCGGCAACAGGGACGCGAGCAGTACTTC
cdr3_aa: CATSRDRQQGREQYF

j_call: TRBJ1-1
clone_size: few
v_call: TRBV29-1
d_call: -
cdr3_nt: TGCAGCGTTGGAACAGGTCTATCCACTGAAGCTTTCTTT
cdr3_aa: CSVGTGLSTEAFF

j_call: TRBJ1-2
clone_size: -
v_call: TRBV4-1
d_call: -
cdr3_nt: TGCGCCAGCAGCCAAGGGACAGCCTATACTAACTATGGCTACACCTTC
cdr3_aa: CASSQGTAYTNYGYTF

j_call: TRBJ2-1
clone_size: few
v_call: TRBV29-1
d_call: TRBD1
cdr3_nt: TGCAGCGTGTCCCGACAGGGGGCGCGTAATGAGCAGTTCTTC
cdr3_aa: CSVSRQGARNEQFF

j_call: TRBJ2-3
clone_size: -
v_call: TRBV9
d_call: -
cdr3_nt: TGTGCCAGCAGCGCTGGGGATTTTGGTACGCAGTATTTT
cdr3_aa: CASSAGDFGTQYF

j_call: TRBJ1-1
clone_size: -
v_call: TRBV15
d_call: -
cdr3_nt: TGTGCCACCAGCAGAGATGAGGCCGGGATCACTGAAGCTTTCTTT
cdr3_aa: CATSRDEAGITEAFF

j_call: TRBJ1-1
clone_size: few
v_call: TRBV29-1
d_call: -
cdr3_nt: TGCAGCGTTGTAGGCACGAACACTGAAGCTTTCTTT
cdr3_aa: CSVVGTNTEAFF

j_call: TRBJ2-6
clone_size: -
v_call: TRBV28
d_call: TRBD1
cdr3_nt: TGTGCCAGCAGGCGAATTGGGACAGCTGGGGCCAACGTCCTGACTTTC
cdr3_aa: CASRRIGTAGANVLTF

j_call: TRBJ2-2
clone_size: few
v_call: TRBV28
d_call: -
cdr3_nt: TGTGCCAGCACTCTTCGGAGTACTCGGACCGGGGAGCTGTTTTTT
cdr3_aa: CASTLRSTRTGELFF

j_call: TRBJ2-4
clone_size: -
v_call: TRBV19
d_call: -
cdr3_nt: TGTGCCAGTAGTATAATCTCCGGGGTTTCAGACATTCAGTACTTC
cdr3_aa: CASSIISGVSDIQYF

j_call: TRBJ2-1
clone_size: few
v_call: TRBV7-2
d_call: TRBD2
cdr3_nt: TGTGCCAGCAGCGGTCGTTGGGAGCGGGAAGGCAATGAGCAGTTCTTC
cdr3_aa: CASSGRWEREGNEQFF

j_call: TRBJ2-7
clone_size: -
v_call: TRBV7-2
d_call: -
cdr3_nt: TGTGCCAGCAGCTTAGATACAGGGACCTACGAGCAGTACTTC
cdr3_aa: CASSLDTGTYEQYF

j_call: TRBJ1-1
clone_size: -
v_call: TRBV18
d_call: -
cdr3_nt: TGTGCCAGCTCACCCGGTGACGCGGGGAACACTGAAGCTTTCTTT
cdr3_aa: CASSPGDAGNTEAFF

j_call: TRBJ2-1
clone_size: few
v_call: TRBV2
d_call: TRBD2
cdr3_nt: TGTGCCAGCAGGATGGGACTAGGGGTCGATGAGCAGTTCTTC
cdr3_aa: CASRMGLGVDEQFF

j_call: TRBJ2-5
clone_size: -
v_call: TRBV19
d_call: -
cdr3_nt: TGTGCCAGTAGCCCCCGGGACCCGTTCAGGGAGACCCAGTACTTC
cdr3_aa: CASSPRDPFRETQYF

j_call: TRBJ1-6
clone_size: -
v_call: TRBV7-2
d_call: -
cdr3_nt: TGTGCCAGCAGCATGACCGGGGTAGGGGATTCACCCCTCCACTTT
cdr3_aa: CASSMTGVGDSPLHF